This TCR beta chain derives from a study of blood T cell repertoires in COVID-19. Overall study: Researchers got acute and convalescent COVID-19 samples from the United States, Italy and Spain.

Sequencing was performed with immunoSEQ multiplex PCR; in TCRdb, only in-frame clones are kept and a portion is missing. This table has approximately 200,000 clones, just under 90% appearing once. The CDR3 runs 14 residues. The germline V gene encodes CDR1 MNHEY and CDR2 SVGAGI. Germline trimming cut 6 bases from V and 5 bases from J; bases unmatched to any gene: 7. This TCR derives from a man aged 60 to 75 who had recovered from COVID-19. Sequencing was carried out using peripheral blood. The chain is built from TRBV6-5 and TRBJ2-5, with 9 bases identical to TRBD1. CDR3 sequence reads: CASRKGQGWETQYF. The DNA of the CDR3 is TGTGCCAGCAGAAAAGGACAGGGGTGGGAGACCCAGTACTTC.